The 16 T cell receptor beta chains presented below share a single source sample, sequenced in a study of control samples from healthy donors and cancer patients. Data came from immunoSEQ multiplex PCR; TCRdb stores just in-frame clones and leaves some out. The sample lists 100,000 to 150,000 clones, just under 95% seen once, with around 5.8% in the top ten. Sequencing used blood. The receptor set was obtained from a man between 18 and 35 years old in good health.

The count of this clone is one. The chain combines TRBV6-5 with TRBJ1-3; D may be TRBD1 (5 bases). V lost 6 bases and J lost 3, with 15 bases in between. Germline-derived CDR1 and CDR2 are MNHEY and SVGAGI. There are 15 residues in the CDR3. Here the CDR3 DNA reads TGTGCCAGCAGAACCGCCGACAGCAATGGAAACACCATATATTTT. Protein sequence: CASRTADSNGNTIYF.

The chain couples TRBV6-1 to TRBJ2-3; 10 positions agree with TRBD1. The CDR3 has 17 residues. V lost 2 bases and J lost 0; bases outside the gene matches: 5. The germline V gene has CDR1 MNHNS and CDR2 SASEGT. In DNA form, the CDR3 reads TGTGCCAGCAGTGAACTAGGGACAGGGGCTAGCACAGATACGCAGTATTTT. Translating gives CASSELGTGASTDTQYF.

This clone was counted once. The chain joins TRBV5-1 to TRBJ2-7, with D hard to call. Trimming pared 0 bases from V and 4 bases from J, leaving 8 bases between. The germline V gene encodes CDR1 SGHRS and CDR2 YFSETQ. CDR3 length: 13 amino acids. CDR3 sequence: CASSLGQLYEQYF. The DNA for the CDR3 is TGCGCCAGCAGCTTGGGACAATTGTACGAGCAGTACTTC. Drawing the rest from reference TRBV5-1 and TRBJ2-7, the complete variable domain is KAGVTQTPRYLIKTRGQQVTLSCSPISGHRSVSWYQQTPGQGLQFLFEYFSETQRNKGNFPGRFSGRQFSNSRSEMNVSTLELGDSALYLCASSLGQLYEQYFGPGTRLTVT.

About this clone itself: The germline gene is not matched at one end of the junction; a read error may be the cause. The chain combines TRBV11-3 with TRBJ2-3; TRBD2 agrees at 8 bases. Germline CDR1 SGHNT, CDR2 YENEEA. The CDR3 is made up of 17 amino acids. The CDR3 nucleotides read TGTGCCAGCAGCCTAGAGGGTAGCGGGGATAGCACAGATACGCAGTATTTT. It is translated as CASSLEGSGDSTDTQYF.

This sequence joins TRBV5-4 and TRBJ2-3; 12 positions match TRBD2. J lost 0 bases, V lost 4 bases, and 3 bases had no gene match. CDR1 and CDR2 (germline): SGHNT, YYREEE (reference sequence). The length of the CDR3 is 16 residues. The CDR3 nucleotides are TGTGCCAGCAGCGCCGGACTAGCGGGGAGCACAGATACGCAGTATTTT. Translated, it gives CASSAGLAGSTDTQYF.

The rearrangement links TRBV2 to TRBJ1-2, with 8 nucleotides matching TRBD1. Trimming removed 8 bases from V and 4 bases from J; junction bases left unmatched: 6. From germline, CDR1 is SNHLY and CDR2 FYNNEI. CDR3 length: 13 amino acids. CDR3: CASSPGTGYGYTF. The DNA of the CDR3 is TGTGCCAGCTCTCCCGGGACAGGCTATGGCTACACCTTC.

This rearrangement joins TRBV30 to TRBJ2-3, with D possibly being TRBD2 (6 bases). Germline CDR1 is GTSNPN and CDR2 is SVGIG (reference sequence). V shed 0 bases and J shed 4 bases, with 20 bases lying between them. This CDR3 is built from 17 residues. DNA of the CDR3: TGTGCCTGGAGTGTAGATGCGGGGCCAGCCCCCGCAGATACGCAGTATTTT. Its translation is CAWSVDAGPAPADTQYF.

The rearrangement uses TRBV9 and TRBJ2-5; D is unresolved. Germline V gives CDR1 SGDLS, CDR2 YYNGEE. This CDR3 has 14 residues. V shed 0 bases and J shed 1 base, with 7 bases lying between them. CDR3 in DNA: TGTGCCAGCAGCGTAGTTTCGGGCCAAGAGACCCAGTACTTC. Amino acids: CASSVVSGQETQYF.

The chain combines TRBV9 with TRBJ1-6; D gene unclear. The CDR3 runs 16 residues. The V end was cut by 2 bases, the J end by 4 bases, with 13 bases between. From germline, CDR1 is SGDLS and CDR2 YYNGEE. The CDR3 spells CASSVDPNGYNSPLHF. The CDR3 DNA is TGTGCCAGCAGCGTGGACCCGAACGGGTATAATTCACCCCTCCACTTT.

The chain carries TRBV6-5 and TRBJ1-4, with D possibly being TRBD1 (6 bases). V lost 5 bases and J lost 0, with 10 bases in between. Germline V gene lookup returns CDR1 MNHEY and CDR2 SVGAGI. The CDR3 extends over 15 amino acids. As DNA, the CDR3 is TGTGCCAGCAGTAGGACAGCCACAACTAATGAAAAACTGTTTTTT. Translating gives CASSRTATTNEKLFF.

The rearrangement joins TRBV19 to TRBJ1-2; 7 nucleotides align to TRBD1. The ends lost 6 bases at V and 4 bases at J; junction bases unmatched: 11. CDR1 and CDR2 (germline): LNHDA, SQIVND (reference sequence). The length of the CDR3 is 15 residues. The CDR3 region is CASSLQYRGAYGYTF. DNA for the CDR3: TGTGCCAGTAGCCTACAATACAGGGGCGCCTATGGCTACACCTTC.

The CDR3 coding sequence is TGTGCCAGCAGCCAAGGTGGCCCCTACGAGCAGTACTTC. This codes for CASSQGGPYEQYF. The chain is built from TRBV3-1 (or the pseudogene TRBV3-2) and TRBJ2-7; D is undetermined. CDR3 length equals 13 residues. Looked up from germline, CDR1 is LGHDT and CDR2 is YNNKEL (reference sequence). With 1 base removed from V and 2 bases from J, the gap between germline ends came to 6 bases.

V gene TRBV2 combines with J gene TRBJ2-1; TRBD1 matches at 8 bases. This CDR3 region has 15 residues. Germline V gives CDR1 SNHLY, CDR2 FYNNEI. V trimming: 4 bases; J trimming: 2 bases; junction bases outside the gene matches: 4. The CDR3 coding sequence is TGTGCCAGCAGTGTTACAGGGGGAGCCTACAATGAGCAGTTCTTC. Translating it yields CASSVTGGAYNEQFF.

The rearrangement uses TRBV2 and TRBJ1-4; 7 positions agree with TRBD1. The junction had 12 bases not matched to a gene; V was cut back by 6 bases and J by 8 bases. The CDR3 covers 15 residues. Germline CDR1 reads SNHLY; CDR2 reads FYNNEI. CDR3 bases: TGTGCCAGCAGACCTCCGGGACAGCTATTAGAAAAACTGTTTTTT. Protein product: CASRPPGQLLEKLFF.

This rearrangement joins TRBV7-9 to TRBJ1-1; 7 nucleotides align to TRBD1. Trimming removed 0 bases from V and 1 base from J; junction bases left unmatched: 14. The length of the CDR3 is 19 residues. Germline values: CDR1 SEHNR, CDR2 FQNEAQ (reference sequence). The CDR3 nucleotides read TGTGCCAGCAGCTTAGCGCGGCTGACCCGACAGGGCAAGAACACTGAAGCTTTCTTT. Its translation is CASSLARLTRQGKNTEAFF.

The CDR3 DNA follows: TGTGCCAGCAGCGTAGGAACGGGGAGGGCCTATGGCTACACCTTC. It yields the protein CASSVGTGRAYGYTF. The chain has TRBV9 and TRBJ1-2; D ambiguous. Germline CDR1 reads SGDLS; CDR2 reads YYNGEE. Trimming took 0 bases from V and 4 from J, leaving 13 bases between them. The CDR3 has 15 amino acids.